This T cell receptor beta chain was sequenced during a study of tumor and adjacent non-tumor tissue in lung cancer. Trimming removed 3 bases from V and 6 bases from J, with 11 bases in between. The CDR3 loop spans 13 amino acids. Germline loops: CDR1 WSHSY, CDR2 SAAADI. A modified ARM-PCR protocol with three rounds of nested PCR amplified TCRbeta. TCRdb independently ran MiXCR on the multiplex PCR reads; one entry per CDR3 protein. Of 65,000 to 90,000 distinct CDR3 sequences in the sample, nearly 70% are singletons; the top ten hold around an eighth. No cell sorting was done before RNA was extracted from the tissue. This clonotype was counted many times.

What was sequenced was lung tumor tissue. This clonotype originated in a woman between 65 and 79 years old with non-small cell lung cancer. The chain uses TRBV10-2 and TRBJ1-2; no definite D call. Written as DNA, the CDR3 is TGCGCCAGCAGTGATACCCGGACCAATGGCTACACCTTC. Translating gives CASSDTRTNGYTF.